This T cell receptor beta chain stems from a study of cytomegalovirus exposure and HLA in healthy donors. The ends lost 7 bases at V and 5 bases at J; junction bases unmatched: 7. CDR3 length: 13 amino acids. Per the germline V gene, CDR1 is MNHNY and CDR2 is SVGAGI (reference sequence). The PCR contained 60 Vbeta and 13 Jbeta primers. Assay used: immunoSEQ multiplex PCR; TCRdb lists only in-frame clones, some missing. The sample has roughly 120,000 clones, approximately 80% seen once. The source is a man aged 50-59 years in good health and CMV-seronegative. The material sequenced was PBMCs. The chain joins TRBV6-6 to TRBJ1-1, with 7 nucleotides matching TRBD1. CDR3 bases: TGTGCCAGCACCCGGGCAGGGGGAACTGAAGCTTTCTTT. Translating it yields CASTRAGGTEAFF.